Listed here are 29 T cell receptor beta chains from one sample, sequenced in a study of blood T cell repertoires in COVID-19. Here immunoSEQ multiplex PCR was the method, and the copy in TCRdb shows in-frame clones only, minus some. The table includes 350,000 to 400,000 clones, around nine tenths detected once. Sequences were obtained from PBMCs or T cells enriched from blood (not recorded which). These receptors originate from a woman younger than 45 who had recovered from COVID-19.

The chain couples TRBV5-4 to TRBJ2-7, with 11 bases lining up with TRBD1. With 3 bases clipped from V and 4 bases from J, the junction kept 3 bases outside the gene matches. The CDR3 has 14 residues. Germline CDR1 is SGHNT and CDR2 is YYREEE (reference sequence). The CDR3 DNA is TGTGCCAGCAGCTCCCGGGACAGGGGGTACGAGCAGTACTTC. The encoded protein is CASSSRDRGYEQYF.

Note on this clone: A much larger clone lies one base from this, so it may be a read error. Other DNA sequences from this sample encode an identical CDR3 as well. The chain recombines TRBV4-1 with TRBJ1-1; a possible D gene is TRBD1 (6 bases). The length of the CDR3 is 14 residues. Germline loops: CDR1 MGHRA, CDR2 YSYEKL. Trimming removed 3 bases from V and 5 bases from J, with 13 bases in between. CDR3 sequence: CASSHSQGFTEAFF. The CDR3 DNA sequence: TGCGCCAGCAGCCACTCTCAGGGGTTTACTGAAGCTTTCTTT.

The genes are TRBV10-3 and TRBJ1-5; TRBD1 matches at 7 bases. V lost 6 bases and J lost 5; bases outside the gene matches: 7. This CDR3 spans 14 amino acids. Germline V gene lookup returns CDR1 ENHRY and CDR2 SYGVKD. CDR3 amino acids: CAIRPGQSDQPQHF. CDR3 coding DNA: TGTGCCATCAGGCCGGGACAGTCCGATCAGCCCCAGCATTTT.

V is TRBV7-9 and J is TRBJ1-4; a weak D match, TRBD1 (6 bases). The CDR3 totals 14 residues. Germline values: CDR1 SEHNR, CDR2 FQNEAQ (reference sequence). Trimming took 6 bases from V and 0 from J, leaving 8 bases between them. This CDR3 reads CASSYRATNEKLFF. In DNA form, the CDR3 reads TGTGCCAGCAGTTACAGGGCAACTAATGAAAAACTGTTTTTT.

The rearrangement uses TRBV7-2 and TRBJ1-1; the match to TRBD1 covers 9 bases. The length of the CDR3 is 14 residues. The junction had 11 bases not matched to a gene; V was cut back by 3 bases and J by 12 bases. In germline, CDR1 is SGHTA, CDR2 FQGNSA. Written as DNA, the CDR3 is TGTGCCAGCAGCTTGCAATACAGGACAGGGGCGACTTTCTTT. Its translation is CASSLQYRTGATFF. The full variable domain, completed using reference TRBV7-2 and TRBJ1-1, is GAGVSQSPSNKVTEKGKDVELRCDPISGHTALYWYRQSLGQGLEFLIYFQGNSAPDKSGLPSDRFSAERTGGSVSTLTIQRTQQEDSAVYLCASSLQYRTGATFFGQGTRLTVV.

The J gene is TRBJ2-2, the V gene TRBV28, with D perhaps matching TRBD1 (5 bases). The CDR3 contains 13 residues. Deletions cut 2 bases from V and 5 bases from J, with 6 bases between. Germline values: CDR1 MDHEN, CDR2 SYDVKM. CDR3 sequence (DNA): TGTGCCAGCAGTTTAAGGGGTACCGGGGAGCTGTTTTTT. Translated: CASSLRGTGELFF.

The chain couples TRBV6-5 to TRBJ2-1; 8 bases match TRBD2. The CDR3 extends over 15 amino acids. The germline gives CDR1 MNHEY, CDR2 SVGAGI. Trimming took 8 bases from V and 2 from J; bases not matched to a gene: 8. The CDR3 coding sequence is TGTGCCAGCGGAAGCGGGGGAGTTACCTACAATGAGCAGTTCTTC. It yields the protein CASGSGGVTYNEQFF.

V usage is TRBV4-3 and J usage is TRBJ1-6; D not resolved. The CDR3 sequence is 16 residues long. The V gene lost 0 bases and the J gene lost 5 bases, with 11 bases spanning the gap. CDR1 LGHNA and CDR2 YSLEER come from the germline V gene. This CDR3 reads CASSQDRTGNNSPLHF. CDR3 nucleotides: TGCGCCAGCAGCCAAGACCGGACTGGAAATAATTCACCCCTCCACTTT.

This chain joins TRBV5-1 and TRBJ1-3; D perhaps matches TRBD1 (5 bases). V lost 0 bases, J lost 0 bases, and 10 bases lay in between. Germline CDR1 reads SGHRS; CDR2 reads YFSETQ. The CDR3 length is 16 residues. The CDR3 region has the DNA TGCGCCAGCAGCTTGGTACAGGCGAGCTCTGGAAACACCATATATTTT. Translated: CASSLVQASSGNTIYF.

The chain joins TRBV9 to TRBJ1-5; the match to TRBD1 covers 7 bases. V was clipped by 3 bases and J by 0 bases; unmatched bases: 3. Germline V CDR1 and CDR2: SGDLS, YYNGEE. CDR3 length: 15 amino acids. The CDR3 bases are TGTGCCAGCAGCGCCCAGGGGGTTAGCAATCAGCCCCAGCATTTT. It specifies CASSAQGVSNQPQHF.

The V call is TRBV27, the J call TRBJ1-1; TRBD1 agrees at 7 bases. The CDR3 is 14 amino acids. V dropped 6 bases and J dropped 5; count of bases not matched to a gene: 9. The germline V gene has CDR1 MNHEY and CDR2 SMNVEV (reference sequence). CDR3 loop: CASRGTGAGTEAFF. CDR3 nucleotides: TGTGCCAGCAGGGGAACAGGGGCTGGGACTGAAGCTTTCTTT.

The rearrangement uses TRBV24-1 and TRBJ2-7; the match to TRBD1 covers 9 bases. There are 13 residues in the CDR3. V trimming: 5 bases; J trimming: 5 bases; junction bases outside the gene matches: 3. Germline V gene sequence: CDR1 KGHDR, CDR2 SFDVKD. The CDR3 coding sequence is TGTGCCACCAGTGTGACAGGGGGGGACGAGCAGTACTTC. Translated: CATSVTGGDEQYF.

V is TRBV5-1 and J is TRBJ1-2; 7 nucleotides agree with TRBD1. Germline CDR1 SGHRS, CDR2 YFSETQ. The CDR3 runs 15 residues. J was trimmed by 0 bases and V by 0 bases; bases with no gene match: 2. CDR3 residues: CASSLGGQTNYGYTF. The CDR3 nucleotides read TGCGCCAGCAGCTTGGGGGGACAGACTAACTATGGCTACACCTTC.

Notes on this clone: The sample carries other DNA sequences with the same CDR3. J is TRBJ1-4 and V is TRBV6-5, with 9 positions matching TRBD1. CDR1 is MNHEY, CDR2 SVGAGI, per germline. CDR3 size: 13 residues. This CDR3 is CASSRDRAEKLFF. The CDR3, as DNA: TGTGCTTCTTCCAGGGACAGGGCTGAAAAACTGTTTTTT.

This sequence joins TRBV4-1 and TRBJ1-1; 7 bases align to TRBD1. The CDR3 loop spans 13 amino acids. Germline V gene lookup returns CDR1 MGHRA and CDR2 YSYEKL. V lost 3 bases and J lost 5; bases outside the gene matches: 3. The CDR3 is CASSHTGVTEAFF. CDR3 DNA sequence: TGCGCCAGCAGCCACACAGGGGTTACTGAAGCTTTCTTT.

CDR3 nucleotide sequence: TGCAGCGTTGCCTTCTCTGGGGCCAACGTCCTGACTTTC. This gives the protein CSVAFSGANVLTF. The V and J genes are TRBV29-1 and TRBJ2-6; D unclear. Germline CDR1 reads SQVTM; CDR2 reads ANQGSEA. Trimming took off 4 bases at V and 0 bases at J, with 4 bases between the two ends. The CDR3 is 13 amino acids. Variable domain in full (rest from reference TRBV29-1 and TRBJ2-6): SAVISQKPSRDICQRGTSLTIQCQVDSQVTMMFWYRQQPGQSLTLIATANQGSEATYESGFVIDKFPISRPNLTFSTLTVSNMSPEDSSIYLCSVAFSGANVLTFGAGSRLTVL.

This chain joins TRBV19 and TRBJ1-4; 8 bases align to TRBD1. CDR1 is LNHDA and CDR2 is SQIVND in the germline V gene (reference sequence). The CDR3 covers 14 residues. After removal of 5 bases from V and 7 bases from J, the junction contained 6 bases not matched to a gene. The CDR3 region has the DNA TGTGCCAGTAGTCCACTGGACAGGGTTGAAAAACTGTTTTTT. Translation: CASSPLDRVEKLFF.

This clone occurred once. This chain uses TRBV28 with TRBJ2-2, with TRBD1 as a possible D gene (7 bases). The CDR3 runs 18 residues. Germline CDR1 is MDHEN and CDR2 is SYDVKM. Between the trimmed V and J ends, which lost 3 bases and 5 bases, there was a span of 22 bases. The CDR3 reads CASSFPPRGRRGTGELFF. The DNA for the CDR3 is TGTGCCAGCAGTTTCCCCCCGAGGGGGCGGCGGGGAACCGGGGAGCTGTTTTTT.

V usage is TRBV19 and J usage is TRBJ2-2; TRBD1 agrees at 10 bases. Germline assignment: CDR1 LNHDA and CDR2 SQIVND (reference sequence). CDR3 size: 16 residues. After removal of 3 bases from V and 5 bases from J, the junction contained 6 bases not matched to a gene. The CDR3 DNA is TGTGCCAGTAGTATGACAGGGGGCTCGAGGACCGGGGAGCTGTTTTTT. This translates into CASSMTGGSRTGELFF.

V and J are TRBV27 and TRBJ1-6; no clear D gene. There are 19 residues in the CDR3. V lost 6 bases and J lost 11, with 32 bases in between. CDR1 and CDR2 (germline): MNHEY, SMNVEV (reference sequence). CDR3 DNA: TGTGCCAGCAGCCTCTGGACGGATAGTCGTTCTCGAGGGTTTACACCCCTCCACTTT. Encoded protein: CASSLWTDSRSRGFTPLHF.

In the case of this clone: The sample holds other DNA sequences that translate to the same CDR3. This sequence joins TRBV10-3 and TRBJ1-1; 7 positions agree with TRBD1. The V gene's germline CDR1 is ENHRY and CDR2 SYGVKD. The length of the CDR3 is 13 residues. V was clipped by 4 bases and J by 1 base; unmatched bases: 0. The CDR3 protein is CAISGQGNTEAFF. The CDR3 region has the DNA TGTGCCATCAGTGGACAGGGGAACACTGAAGCTTTCTTT.

V usage is TRBV25-1 and J usage is TRBJ1-1, with 7 bases aligning to TRBD1. V lost 7 bases and J lost 3; bases outside the gene matches: 14. This CDR3 spans 16 amino acids. Germline CDR1 and CDR2: MGHDK and SYGVNS. The CDR3 DNA is TGTGCCAGCATACAACCTAAACAGGGGTCCGACACTGAAGCTTTCTTT. The encoded protein is CASIQPKQGSDTEAFF.

The chain links TRBV7-9 to TRBJ2-3; D is unresolved. The V gene's germline CDR1 is SEHNR and CDR2 FQNEAQ (reference sequence). Deletions cut 5 bases from V and 4 bases from J, with 13 bases between. This CDR3 is built from 14 residues. The CDR3 sequence is CASSLPAPADTQYF. The CDR3 DNA is TGTGCCAGCAGCCTGCCCGCCCCGGCAGATACGCAGTATTTT.

The V call is TRBV6-1, the J call TRBJ1-2; unclear D gene. The CDR3 is 14 residues long. The germline CDR1 and CDR2 sequences are MNHNS and SASEGT. Between the trimmed V and J ends, which lost 3 bases and 1 base, there was a span of 9 bases. The chain's CDR3 is CASSDLQYNYGYTF. The CDR3 DNA reads as TGTGCCAGCAGTGACCTACAGTATAACTATGGCTACACCTTC.

This chain links TRBV27 with TRBJ1-5; perhaps TRBD1 as D (6 bases). The CDR3 covers 17 residues. The V end lost 5 bases, the J end lost 4 bases, and 21 bases lay between the germline ends. From germline, CDR1 is MNHEY and CDR2 SMNVEV (reference sequence). The CDR3 loop is CASSPFKQGWSNQPQHF. The CDR3 coding sequence is TGTGCCAGCAGTCCGTTCAAACAGGGATGGAGTAATCAGCCCCAGCATTTT.

CDR3 DNA sequence: TGTGCCATCAGTGGGACAGGGGGTGAAAAACTGTTTTTT. As protein: CAISGTGGEKLFF. The V and J genes are TRBV10-3 and TRBJ1-4; 10 nucleotides match TRBD1. The V gene's germline CDR1 is ENHRY and CDR2 SYGVKD. The CDR3 runs 13 residues. Losses at the gene ends were 4 bases for V and 7 bases for J; bases not matched to a gene: 0.

This sequence joins TRBV4-1 and TRBJ1-2, with D maybe TRBD1 (6 bases). The CDR3 extends over 20 amino acids. CDR1 is MGHRA and CDR2 is YSYEKL in the germline V gene. V lost 2 bases, J lost 1 base, and 26 bases lay in between. CDR3 DNA: TGCGCCAGCAGCCAATATGGGGGAAGGGACACCAGAATATTTAACTATGGCTACACCTTC. It yields the protein CASSQYGGRDTRIFNYGYTF.

The gene calls are TRBV27 and TRBJ2-1; D uncertain. Germline V gene sequence: CDR1 MNHEY, CDR2 SMNVEV (reference sequence). The germline V and J ends were trimmed by 5 bases and 0 bases, with 14 bases remaining between them. The CDR3 spans 16 residues. CDR3 in amino acids: CASSLEVGSSYNEQFF. Written as DNA, the CDR3 is TGTGCCAGCAGTCTCGAGGTTGGTAGCTCCTACAATGAGCAGTTCTTC.

This chain links TRBV18 with TRBJ1-6, with D perhaps TRBD1 (6 bases). The germline V and J ends were trimmed by 6 bases and 7 bases, with 16 bases remaining between them. This CDR3 region has 15 residues. Germline assignment: CDR1 KGHSH and CDR2 LQKENI. The CDR3: CASSASGAANSPLHF. The CDR3 nucleotides are TGTGCCAGCTCCGCCTCAGGGGCTGCAAATTCACCCCTCCACTTT.